This T cell receptor (beta chain) was recovered during a study of OX40 agonist ivuxolimab in advanced cancers. Background on the study: The treatment was a fully human IgG2 OX40 agonist, ivuxolimab. Six ivuxolimab dose levels, 0.01 to 10 mg/kg, were given intravenously every 2 weeks. Age averaged around 58 years (range about 23 to 80), and 82.7% were male. The study's findings and limits: Researchers report that CD8+ T cells had, on average, more expanded clones than CD4+.

With V trimmed by 6 bases and J by 7 bases, 3 bases remained unmatched. Germline values: CDR1 SGHDN, CDR2 FVKESK. CDR3 length: 13 amino acids. Clones were read by immunoSEQ multiplex PCR, and TCRdb kept only the in-frame ones, dropping some. This table has 70,000 to 90,000 clones, approximately 91% appearing once. In the case of this clone: The target antigen is unknown.

Sample: CD4+ or CD8+ T cells sorted from blood, taken in a trial of the OX40 agonist ivuxolimab. The chain joins TRBV14 to TRBJ2-1; 10 bases agree with TRBD2. The receptor's source is an adult with an advanced solid tumor such as melanoma, head and neck, liver or kidney cancer. The CDR3 sequence: CASRLAGSNEQFF. For the CDR3, the DNA is TGTGCCAGCAGACTAGCGGGAAGTAATGAGCAGTTCTTC. Combining the CDR3 with reference TRBV14 and TRBJ2-1 gives the whole variable domain EAGVTQFPSHSVIEKGQTVTLRCDPISGHDNLYWYRRVMGKEIKFLLHFVKESKQDESGMPNNRFLAERTGGTYSTLKVQPAELEDSGVYFCASRLAGSNEQFFGPGTRLTVL.